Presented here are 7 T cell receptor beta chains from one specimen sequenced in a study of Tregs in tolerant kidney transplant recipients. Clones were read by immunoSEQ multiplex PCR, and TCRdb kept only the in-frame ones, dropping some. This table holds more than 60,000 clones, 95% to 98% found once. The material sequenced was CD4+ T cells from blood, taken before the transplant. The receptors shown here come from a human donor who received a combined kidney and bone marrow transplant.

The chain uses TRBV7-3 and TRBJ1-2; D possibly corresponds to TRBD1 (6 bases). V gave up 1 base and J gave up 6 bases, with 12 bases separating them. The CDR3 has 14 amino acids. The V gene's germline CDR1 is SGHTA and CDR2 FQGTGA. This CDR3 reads CASSLMGTNHGYTF. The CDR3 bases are TGTGCCAGCAGCTTAATGGGGACAAACCATGGCTACACCTTC.

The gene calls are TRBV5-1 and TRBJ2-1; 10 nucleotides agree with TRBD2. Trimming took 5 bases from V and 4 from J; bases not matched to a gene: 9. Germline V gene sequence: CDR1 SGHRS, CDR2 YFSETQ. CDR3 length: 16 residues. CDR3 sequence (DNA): TGCGCCAGCAGTCCCAGAACTAGCGGGAATTACAATGAGCAGTTCTTC. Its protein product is CASSPRTSGNYNEQFF.

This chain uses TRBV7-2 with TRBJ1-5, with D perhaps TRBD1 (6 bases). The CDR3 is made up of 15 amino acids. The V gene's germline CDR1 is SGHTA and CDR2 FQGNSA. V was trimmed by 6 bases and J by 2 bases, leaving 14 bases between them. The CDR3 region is CASRPVGAGNQPQHF. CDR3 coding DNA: TGTGCCAGCAGGCCCGTGGGGGCAGGCAATCAGCCCCAGCATTTT.

CDR3 bases: TGTGCCTGGTACAGGGTTTTCGGCTTGGACTATGGCTACACCTTC. Amino acids: CAWYRVFGLDYGYTF. The genes are TRBV30 and TRBJ1-2, with D possibly being TRBD1 (6 bases). This CDR3 contains 15 residues. From germline, CDR1 is GTSNPN and CDR2 SVGIG (reference sequence). V shed 5 bases and J shed 3 bases, with 19 bases lying between them.

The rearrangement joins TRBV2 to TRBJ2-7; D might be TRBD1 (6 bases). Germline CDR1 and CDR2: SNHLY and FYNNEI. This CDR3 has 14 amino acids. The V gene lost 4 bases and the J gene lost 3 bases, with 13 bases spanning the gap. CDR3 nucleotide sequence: TGTGCCAGCAGTGCTCAGGGACACGGCTACGAGCAGTACTTC. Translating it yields CASSAQGHGYEQYF.

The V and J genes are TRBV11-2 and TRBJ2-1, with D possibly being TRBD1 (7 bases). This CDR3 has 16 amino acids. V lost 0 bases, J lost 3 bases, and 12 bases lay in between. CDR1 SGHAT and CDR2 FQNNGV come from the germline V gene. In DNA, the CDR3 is TGTGCCAGCAGCTTAGACGCAGGGGGAGGCTACAATGAGCAGTTCTTC. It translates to CASSLDAGGGYNEQFF.

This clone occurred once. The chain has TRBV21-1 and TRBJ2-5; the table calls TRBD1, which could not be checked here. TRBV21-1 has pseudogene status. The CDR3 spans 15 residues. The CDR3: CASSLWTKDSETQYF. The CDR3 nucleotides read TGTGCCAGCAGCCTATGGACAAAAGATTCAGAGACCCAGTACTTC.